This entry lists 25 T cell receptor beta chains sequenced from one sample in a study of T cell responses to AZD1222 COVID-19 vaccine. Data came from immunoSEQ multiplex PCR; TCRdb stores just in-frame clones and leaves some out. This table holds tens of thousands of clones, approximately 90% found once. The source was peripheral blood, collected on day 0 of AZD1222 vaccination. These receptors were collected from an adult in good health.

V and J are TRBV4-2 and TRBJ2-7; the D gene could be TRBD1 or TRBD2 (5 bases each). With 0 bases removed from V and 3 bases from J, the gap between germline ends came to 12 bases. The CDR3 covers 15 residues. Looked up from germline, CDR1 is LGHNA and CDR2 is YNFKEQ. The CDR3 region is CASSQDFRGDYEQYF. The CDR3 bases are TGTGCCAGCAGCCAAGATTTTCGGGGCGACTACGAGCAGTACTTC.

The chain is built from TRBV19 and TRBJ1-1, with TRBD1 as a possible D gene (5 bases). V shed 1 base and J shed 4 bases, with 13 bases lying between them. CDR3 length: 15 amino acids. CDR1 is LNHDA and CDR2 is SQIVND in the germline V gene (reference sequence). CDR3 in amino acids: CASSIATGEGTEAFF. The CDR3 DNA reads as TGTGCCAGTAGTATAGCAACAGGAGAGGGCACTGAAGCTTTCTTT.

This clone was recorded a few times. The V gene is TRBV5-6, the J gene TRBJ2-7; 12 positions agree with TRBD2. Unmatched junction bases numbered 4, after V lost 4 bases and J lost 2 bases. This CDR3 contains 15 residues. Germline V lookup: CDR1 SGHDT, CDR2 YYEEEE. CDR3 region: CASSTTSGSPYEQYF. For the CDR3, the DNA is TGTGCCAGCAGCACGACTAGCGGGAGTCCCTACGAGCAGTACTTC.

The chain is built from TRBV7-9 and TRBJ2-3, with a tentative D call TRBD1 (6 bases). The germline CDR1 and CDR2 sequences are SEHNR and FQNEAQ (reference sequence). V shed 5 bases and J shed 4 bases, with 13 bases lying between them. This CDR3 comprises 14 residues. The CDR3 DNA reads TGTGCCAGCAGCCAACAGGGTGCGGCAGATACGCAGTATTTT. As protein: CASSQQGAADTQYF.

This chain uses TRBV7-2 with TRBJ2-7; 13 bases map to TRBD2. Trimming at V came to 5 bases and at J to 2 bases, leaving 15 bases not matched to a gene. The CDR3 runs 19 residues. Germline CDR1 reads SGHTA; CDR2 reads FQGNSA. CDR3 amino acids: CASSAPGTSGEGGAYEQYF. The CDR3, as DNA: TGTGCCAGCAGCGCCCCCGGGACTAGCGGGGAGGGGGGCGCCTACGAGCAGTACTTC.

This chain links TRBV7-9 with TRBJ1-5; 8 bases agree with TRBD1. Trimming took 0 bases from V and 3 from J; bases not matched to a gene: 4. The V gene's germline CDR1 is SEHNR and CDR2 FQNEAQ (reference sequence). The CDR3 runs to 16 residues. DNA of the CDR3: TGTGCCAGCAGCTTAGCCGGGACAGGTCTCAATCAGCCCCAGCATTTT. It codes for CASSLAGTGLNQPQHF. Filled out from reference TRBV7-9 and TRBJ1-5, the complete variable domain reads DTGVSQNPRHKITKRGQNVTFRCDPISEHNRLYWYRQTLGQGPEFLTYFQNEAQLEKSRLLSDRFSAERPKGSFSTLEIQRTEQGDSAMYLCASSLAGTGLNQPQHFGDGTRLSIL.

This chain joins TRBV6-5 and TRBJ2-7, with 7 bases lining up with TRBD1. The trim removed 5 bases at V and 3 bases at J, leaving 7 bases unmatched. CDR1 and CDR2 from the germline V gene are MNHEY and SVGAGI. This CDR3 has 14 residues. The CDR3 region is CASSTGAGGYEQYF. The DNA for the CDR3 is TGTGCCAGCAGTACCGGGGCAGGGGGCTACGAGCAGTACTTC.

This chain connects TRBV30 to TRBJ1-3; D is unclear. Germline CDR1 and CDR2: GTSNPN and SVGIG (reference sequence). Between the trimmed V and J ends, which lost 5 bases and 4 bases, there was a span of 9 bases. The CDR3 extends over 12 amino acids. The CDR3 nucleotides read TGTGCCTGGGTCCCACTCGGAAACACCATATATTTT. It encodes CAWVPLGNTIYF.

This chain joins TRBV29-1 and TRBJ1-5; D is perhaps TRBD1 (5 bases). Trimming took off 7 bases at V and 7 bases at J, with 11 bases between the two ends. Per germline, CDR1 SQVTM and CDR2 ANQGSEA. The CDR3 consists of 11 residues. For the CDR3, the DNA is TGCAGCGCCGGGGAGGGGCAGCCCCAGCATTTT. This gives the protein CSAGEGQPQHF. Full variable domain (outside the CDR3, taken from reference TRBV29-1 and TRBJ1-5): SAVISQKPSRDICQRGTSLTIQCQVDSQVTMMFWYRQQPGQSLTLIATANQGSEATYESGFVIDKFPISRPNLTFSTLTVSNMSPEDSSIYLCSAGEGQPQHFGDGTRLSIL.

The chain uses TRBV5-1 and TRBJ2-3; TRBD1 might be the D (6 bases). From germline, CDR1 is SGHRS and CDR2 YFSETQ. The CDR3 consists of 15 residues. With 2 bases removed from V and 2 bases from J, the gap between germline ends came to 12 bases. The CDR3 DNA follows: TGCGCCAGCAGCTTAGGGACACCTTCCACAGATACGCAGTATTTT. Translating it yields CASSLGTPSTDTQYF.

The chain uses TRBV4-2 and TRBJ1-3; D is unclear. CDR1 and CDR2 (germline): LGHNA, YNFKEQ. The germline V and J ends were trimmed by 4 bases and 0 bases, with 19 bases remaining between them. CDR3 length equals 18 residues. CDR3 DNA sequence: TGTGCCAGCAGCCCCCTGGCGGATTTCAGTAGCTCTGGAAACACCATATATTTT. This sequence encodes CASSPLADFSSSGNTIYF.

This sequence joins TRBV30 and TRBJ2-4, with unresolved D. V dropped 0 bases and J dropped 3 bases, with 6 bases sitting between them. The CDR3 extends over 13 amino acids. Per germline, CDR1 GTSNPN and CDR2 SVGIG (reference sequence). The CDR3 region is CAWSVGNKNIQYF. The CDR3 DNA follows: TGTGCCTGGAGTGTTGGAAACAAAAACATTCAGTACTTC.

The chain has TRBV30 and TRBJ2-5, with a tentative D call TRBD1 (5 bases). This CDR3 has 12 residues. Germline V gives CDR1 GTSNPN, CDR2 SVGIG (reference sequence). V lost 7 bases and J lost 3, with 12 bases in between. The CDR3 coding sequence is TGTGCCTCCAAAGGGGTTAAAGAGACCCAGTACTTC. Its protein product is CASKGVKETQYF.

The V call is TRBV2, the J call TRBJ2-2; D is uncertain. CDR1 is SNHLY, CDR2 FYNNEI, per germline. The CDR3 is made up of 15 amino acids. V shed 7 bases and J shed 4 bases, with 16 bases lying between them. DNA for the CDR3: TGTGCCAGCAAGATAGAAACAGTGTTCACCGGGGAGCTGTTTTTT. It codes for CASKIETVFTGELFF.

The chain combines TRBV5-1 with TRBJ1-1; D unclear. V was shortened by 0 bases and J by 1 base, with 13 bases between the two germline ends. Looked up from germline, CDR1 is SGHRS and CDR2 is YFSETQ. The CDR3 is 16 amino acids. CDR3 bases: TGCGCCAGCAGCTTGGATGTCCCAACCCCGAACACTGAAGCTTTCTTT. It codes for CASSLDVPTPNTEAFF.

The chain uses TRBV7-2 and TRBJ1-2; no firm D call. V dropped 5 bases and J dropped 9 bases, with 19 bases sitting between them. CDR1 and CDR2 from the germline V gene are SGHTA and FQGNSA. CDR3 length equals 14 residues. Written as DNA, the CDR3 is TGTGCCAGCAGCCCCGATGTGGTTTTGTCGAGCTACACCTTC. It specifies CASSPDVVLSSYTF.

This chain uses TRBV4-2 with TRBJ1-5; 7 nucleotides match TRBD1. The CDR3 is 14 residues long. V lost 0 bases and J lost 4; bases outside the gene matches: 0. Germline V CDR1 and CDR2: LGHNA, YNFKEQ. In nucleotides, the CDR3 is TGTGCCAGCAGCCAAGACAGGGGGAATCAGCCCCAGCATTTT. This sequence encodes CASSQDRGNQPQHF.

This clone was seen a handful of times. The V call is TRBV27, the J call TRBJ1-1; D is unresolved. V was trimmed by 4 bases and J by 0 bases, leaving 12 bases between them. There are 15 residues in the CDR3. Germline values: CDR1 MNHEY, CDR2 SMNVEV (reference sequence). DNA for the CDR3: TGTGCCAGCAGTTCTTTCGGACTGATGAACACTGAAGCTTTCTTT. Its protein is CASSSFGLMNTEAFF.

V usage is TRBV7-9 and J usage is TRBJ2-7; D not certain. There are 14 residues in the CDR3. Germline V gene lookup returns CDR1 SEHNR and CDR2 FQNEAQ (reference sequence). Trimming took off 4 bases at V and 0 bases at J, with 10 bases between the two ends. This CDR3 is CASSWTRSSYEQYF. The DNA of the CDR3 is TGTGCCAGCAGCTGGACCCGGAGCTCCTACGAGCAGTACTTC.

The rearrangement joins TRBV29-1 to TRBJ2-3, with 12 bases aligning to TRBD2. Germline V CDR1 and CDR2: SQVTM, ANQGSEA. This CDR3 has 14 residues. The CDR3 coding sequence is TGCAGTGCTAGCGGGAGGGCCGCCACAGATACGCAGTATTTT. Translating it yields CSASGRAATDTQYF.

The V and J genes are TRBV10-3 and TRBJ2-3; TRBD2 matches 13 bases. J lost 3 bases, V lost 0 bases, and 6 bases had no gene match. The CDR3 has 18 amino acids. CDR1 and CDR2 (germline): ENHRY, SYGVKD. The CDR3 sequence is CAISESIRTSGRTDTQYF. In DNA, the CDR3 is TGTGCCATCAGTGAGTCTATTAGGACTAGCGGGAGAACAGATACGCAGTATTTT.

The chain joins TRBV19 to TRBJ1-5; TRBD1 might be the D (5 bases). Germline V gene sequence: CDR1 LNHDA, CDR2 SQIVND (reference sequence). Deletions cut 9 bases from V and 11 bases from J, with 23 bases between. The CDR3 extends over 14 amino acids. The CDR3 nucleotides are TGTGCCAGCAGAAATTTCCCCAGGGATTTAGCCCAGCATTTT. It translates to CASRNFPRDLAQHF.

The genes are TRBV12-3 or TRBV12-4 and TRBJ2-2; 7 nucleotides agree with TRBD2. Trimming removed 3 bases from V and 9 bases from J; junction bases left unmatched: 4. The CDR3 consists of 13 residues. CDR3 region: CASSLGGTRELFF. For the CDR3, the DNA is TGTGCCAGCAGTTTGGGGGGGACCAGGGAGCTGTTTTTT.

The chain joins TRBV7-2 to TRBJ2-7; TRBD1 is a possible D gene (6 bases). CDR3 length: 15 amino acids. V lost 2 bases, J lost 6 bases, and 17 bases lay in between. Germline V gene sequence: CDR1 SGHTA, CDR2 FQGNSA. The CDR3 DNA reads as TGTGCCAGCAGCTTAAGGGCAGGGGCGCAGGGCGAGCAGTACTTC. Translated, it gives CASSLRAGAQGEQYF. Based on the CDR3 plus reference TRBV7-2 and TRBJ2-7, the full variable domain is GAGVSQSPSNKVTEKGKDVELRCDPISGHTALYWYRQSLGQGLEFLIYFQGNSAPDKSGLPSDRFSAERTGGSVSTLTIQRTQQEDSAVYLCASSLRAGAQGEQYFGPGTRLTVT.

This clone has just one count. CDR3 residues: CAWRGQLGRSPLHF. The CDR3 DNA is TGTGCCTGGAGGGGACAGCTCGGTAGGTCACCCCTCCACTTT. V is TRBV30 and J is TRBJ1-6; 7 bases align to TRBD1. This CDR3 comprises 14 residues. Germline V gives CDR1 GTSNPN, CDR2 SVGIG (reference sequence). The V gene end was trimmed by 3 bases and the J gene end by 10 bases; junction bases not matched to a gene: 9.